Shown below are 2 T cell receptor delta chains from a single sample sequenced in a study of γδ T cells in repeated Plasmodium falciparum infection (TCRdb year 2021). Vgamma9/Vdelta2+ and Vdelta2-negative gammadelta T cell populations were flow-sorted from peripheral blood mononuclear cells for bulk TCR repertoire analysis. The library was prepared using multiplex PCR. The sequencing machine was an Illumina MiSeq. Via CATT, TCRdb reprocessed the public reads, and rows with identical DNA were then joined. Counted in this sample were around 89,000 delta-chain clones; more than 1.4% of them appeared once. Approximately 10% of the sample is in the top ten clones. Sequencing was performed on gamma-delta T cells from blood. All receptors come from a pool of human donors (malaria-infected and uninfected, not separated).

Many counts were recorded for this clone. For this DNA, TCRdb reports the protein of a much larger clone, which diverges at residue 16, most likely from a read error; the protein presented here is translated directly from the DNA. This chain uses TRDV3 with TRDJ1, with TRDD3 identical over 10 bases. Germline CDR1 TVYSNPD, CDR2 GDNSRS (reference sequence). CDR3 length: 20 amino acids. CDR3 sequence (DNA): TGTGCCTTTCCCTCCCAATTTACTGGGGGATCCGCTGGGGGAACCGGTAAACTCATCTTT. It is translated as CAFPSQFTGGSAGGTGKLIF.

This clone was picked up a small number of times. This sequence is one base from a far larger clone and is likely a read error. At the DNA level, this CDR3 is encoded by other sequences in the same sample as well. CDR3 sequence: CALGELSQPAKVLGDKYVDKLIF. The CDR3 nucleotides read TGTGCTCTTGGGGAACTATCCCAACCCGCCAAAGTACTGGGGGATAAATATGTCGATAAACTCATTTTT. The J gene has no call, while the V gene is TRDV1; TRDD3, the table's D call, lacks a check against the DNA. Germline V gene data show CDR1 as TSWWSYY and CDR2 as QGS. This CDR3 is built from 23 residues.